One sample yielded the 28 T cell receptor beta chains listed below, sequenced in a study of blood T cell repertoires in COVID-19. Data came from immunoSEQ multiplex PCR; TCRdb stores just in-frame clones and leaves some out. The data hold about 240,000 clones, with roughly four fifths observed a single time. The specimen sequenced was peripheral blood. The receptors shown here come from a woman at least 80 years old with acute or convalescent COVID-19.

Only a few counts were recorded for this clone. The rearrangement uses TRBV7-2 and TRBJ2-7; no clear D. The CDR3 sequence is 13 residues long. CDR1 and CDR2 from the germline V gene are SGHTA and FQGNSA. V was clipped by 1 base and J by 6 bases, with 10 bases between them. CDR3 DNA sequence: TGTGCCAGCAGCTTAGTGCCTTGGGCCGAGCAGTACTTC. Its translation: CASSLVPWAEQYF. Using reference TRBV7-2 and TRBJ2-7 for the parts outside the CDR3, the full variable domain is GAGVSQSPSNKVTEKGKDVELRCDPISGHTALYWYRQSLGQGLEFLIYFQGNSAPDKSGLPSDRFSAERTGGSVSTLTIQRTQQEDSAVYLCASSLVPWAEQYFGPGTRLTVT.

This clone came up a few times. The CDR3 DNA sequence: TGCGCCAGCAGCGCAGATACGAACACCGGGGAGCTGTTTTTT. Its protein product is CASSADTNTGELFF. The chain joins TRBV5-1 to TRBJ2-2; D unresolved. Trimming took 4 bases from V and 0 from J, leaving 7 bases between them. The CDR3 spans 14 residues. CDR1 is SGHRS and CDR2 is YFSETQ in the germline V gene.

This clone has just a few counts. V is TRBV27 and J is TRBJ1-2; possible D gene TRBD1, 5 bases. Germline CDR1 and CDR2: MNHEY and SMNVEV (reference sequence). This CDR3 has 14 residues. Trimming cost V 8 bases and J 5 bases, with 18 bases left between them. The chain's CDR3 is CASRGAGRGYGYTF. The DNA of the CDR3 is TGTGCCAGCCGTGGGGCCGGGCGAGGATATGGCTACACCTTC.

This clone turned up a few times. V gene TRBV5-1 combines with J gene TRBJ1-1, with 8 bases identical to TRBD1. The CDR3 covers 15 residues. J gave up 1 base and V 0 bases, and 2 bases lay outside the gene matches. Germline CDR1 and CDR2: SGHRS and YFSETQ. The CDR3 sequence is CASSLDQGANTEAFF. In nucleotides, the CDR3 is TGCGCCAGCAGCTTGGATCAGGGGGCGAACACTGAAGCTTTCTTT.

Here the CDR3 DNA reads TGTGCCAGCAGCATACAAAACACTGAAGCTTTCTTT. This encodes CASSIQNTEAFF. This chain joins TRBV12-3 or TRBV12-4 and TRBJ1-1; D is unclear. The CDR3 runs to 12 residues. V lost 6 bases to trimming and J lost 2 bases, with 7 bases between them.

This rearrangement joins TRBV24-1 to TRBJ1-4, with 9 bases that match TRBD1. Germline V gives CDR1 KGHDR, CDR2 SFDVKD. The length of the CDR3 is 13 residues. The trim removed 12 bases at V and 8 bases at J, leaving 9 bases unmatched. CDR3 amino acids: CAPPTGGGEKLFF. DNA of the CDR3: TGTGCCCCCCCGACAGGGGGAGGCGAAAAACTGTTTTTT.

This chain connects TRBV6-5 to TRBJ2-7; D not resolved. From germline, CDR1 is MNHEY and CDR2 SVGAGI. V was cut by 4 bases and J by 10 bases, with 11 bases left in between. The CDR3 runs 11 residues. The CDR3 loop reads CASSSRYLQYF. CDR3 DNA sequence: TGTGCCAGCAGTTCGCGATATCTTCAGTACTTC.

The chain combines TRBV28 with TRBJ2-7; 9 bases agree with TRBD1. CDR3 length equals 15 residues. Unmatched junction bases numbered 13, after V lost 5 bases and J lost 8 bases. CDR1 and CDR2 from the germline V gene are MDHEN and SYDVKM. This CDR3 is CASSRPRDRVVKQYF. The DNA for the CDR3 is TGTGCCAGCAGTAGACCCCGGGACAGGGTGGTGAAGCAGTACTTC. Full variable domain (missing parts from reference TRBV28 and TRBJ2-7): DVKVTQSSRYLVKRTGEKVFLECVQDMDHENMFWYRQDPGLGLRLIYFSYDVKMKEKGDIPEGYSVSREKKERFSLILESASTNQTSMYLCASSRPRDRVVKQYFGPGTRLTVT.

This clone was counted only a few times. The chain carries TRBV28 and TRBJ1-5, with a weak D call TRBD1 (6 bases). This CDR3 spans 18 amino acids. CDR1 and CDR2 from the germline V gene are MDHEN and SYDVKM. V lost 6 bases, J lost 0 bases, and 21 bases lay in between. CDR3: CASRRGVQGKYSNQPQHF. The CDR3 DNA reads TGTGCCAGCAGGCGGGGGGTACAGGGTAAATATAGCAATCAGCCCCAGCATTTT.

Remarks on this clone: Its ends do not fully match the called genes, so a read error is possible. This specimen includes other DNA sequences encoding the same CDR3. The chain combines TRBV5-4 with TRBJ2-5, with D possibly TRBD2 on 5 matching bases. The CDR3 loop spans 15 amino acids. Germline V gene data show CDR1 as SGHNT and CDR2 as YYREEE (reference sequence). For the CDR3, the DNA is TGTGCCAGCAGCCCCCGGACTGGTGTTGGAAAGACCCAATACTTC. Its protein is CASSPRTGVGKTQYF.

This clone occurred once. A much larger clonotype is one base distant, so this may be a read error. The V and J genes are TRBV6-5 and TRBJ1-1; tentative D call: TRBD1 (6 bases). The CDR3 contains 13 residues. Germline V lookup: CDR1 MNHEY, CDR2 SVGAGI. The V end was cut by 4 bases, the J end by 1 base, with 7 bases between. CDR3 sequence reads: CASSLQGNTEAFF. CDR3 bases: TGTGCCAGCAGTTTACAGGGGAACACTGAAGCTTTCTTT.

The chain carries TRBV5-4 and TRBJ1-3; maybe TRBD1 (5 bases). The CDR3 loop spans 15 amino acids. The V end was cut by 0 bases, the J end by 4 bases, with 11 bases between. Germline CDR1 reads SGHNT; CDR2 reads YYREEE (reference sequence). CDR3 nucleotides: TGTGCCAGCAGCTTGGCGGGGGTTACGGGAAACACCATATATTTT. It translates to CASSLAGVTGNTIYF.

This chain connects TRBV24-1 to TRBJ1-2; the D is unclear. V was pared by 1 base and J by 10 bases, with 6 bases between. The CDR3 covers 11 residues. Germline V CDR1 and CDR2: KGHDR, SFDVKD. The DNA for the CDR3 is TGTGCCACCAGTGATTTAAGCGACTACACCTTC. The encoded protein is CATSDLSDYTF.

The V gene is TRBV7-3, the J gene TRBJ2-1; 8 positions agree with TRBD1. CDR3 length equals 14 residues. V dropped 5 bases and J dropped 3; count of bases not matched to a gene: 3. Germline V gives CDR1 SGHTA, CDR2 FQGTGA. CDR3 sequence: CASSRDRFYNEQFF. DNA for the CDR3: TGTGCCAGCAGCCGGGACAGGTTCTACAATGAGCAGTTCTTC.

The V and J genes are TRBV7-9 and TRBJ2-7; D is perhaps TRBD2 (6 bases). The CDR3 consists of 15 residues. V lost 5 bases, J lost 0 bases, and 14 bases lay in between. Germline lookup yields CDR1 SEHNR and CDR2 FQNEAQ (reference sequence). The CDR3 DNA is TGTGCCAGCAGCCCAGTGGGCGGGGCCTCCTACGAGCAGTACTTC. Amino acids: CASSPVGGASYEQYF.

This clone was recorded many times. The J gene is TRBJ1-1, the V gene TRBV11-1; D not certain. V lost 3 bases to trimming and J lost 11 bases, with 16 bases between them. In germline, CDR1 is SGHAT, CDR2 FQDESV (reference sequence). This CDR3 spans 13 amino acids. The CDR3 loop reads CASSLAATPRAFF. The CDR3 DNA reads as TGTGCCAGCAGCTTGGCGGCAACTCCGAGGGCTTTCTTT. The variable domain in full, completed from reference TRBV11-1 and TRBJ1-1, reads EAEVAQSPRYKITEKSQAVAFWCDPISGHATLYWYRQILGQGPELLVQFQDESVVDDSQLPKDRFSAERLKGVDSTLKIQPAELGDSAMYLCASSLAATPRAFFGQGTRLTVV.

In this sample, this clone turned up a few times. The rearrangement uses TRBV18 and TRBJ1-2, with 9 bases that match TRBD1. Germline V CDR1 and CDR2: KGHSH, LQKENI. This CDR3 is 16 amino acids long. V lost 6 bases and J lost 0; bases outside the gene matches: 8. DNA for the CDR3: TGTGCCAGCTCGCCAACGGGACAGGGAGCTAACTATGGCTACACCTTC. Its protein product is CASSPTGQGANYGYTF.

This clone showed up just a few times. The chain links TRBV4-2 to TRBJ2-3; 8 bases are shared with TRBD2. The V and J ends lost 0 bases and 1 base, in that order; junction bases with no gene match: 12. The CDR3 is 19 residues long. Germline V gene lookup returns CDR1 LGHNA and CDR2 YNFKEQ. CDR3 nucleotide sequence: TGTGCCAGCAGCCAAGAAGCCCCTCTCTACGGGGGGGGCACAGATACGCAGTATTTT. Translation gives CASSQEAPLYGGGTDTQYF.

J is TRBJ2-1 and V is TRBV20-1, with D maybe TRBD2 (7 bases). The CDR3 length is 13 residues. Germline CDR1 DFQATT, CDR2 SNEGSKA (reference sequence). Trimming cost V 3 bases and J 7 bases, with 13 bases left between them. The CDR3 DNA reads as TGCAGTGCTAGTTCCAGGGGAGGGAATGAGCAGTTCTTC. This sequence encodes CSASSRGGNEQFF.

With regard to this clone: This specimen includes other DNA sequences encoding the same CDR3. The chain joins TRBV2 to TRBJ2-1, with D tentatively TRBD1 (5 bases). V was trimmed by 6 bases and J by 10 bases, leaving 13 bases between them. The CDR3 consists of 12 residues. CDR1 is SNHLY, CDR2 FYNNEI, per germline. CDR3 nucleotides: TGTGCCAGCAGGGGGCAGGGTAACGAGCAGTTCTTC. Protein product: CASRGQGNEQFF.

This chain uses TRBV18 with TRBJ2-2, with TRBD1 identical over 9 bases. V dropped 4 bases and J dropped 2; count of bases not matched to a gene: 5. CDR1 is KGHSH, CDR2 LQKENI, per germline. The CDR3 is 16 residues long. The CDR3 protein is CASSLTDRGNTGELFF. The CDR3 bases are TGTGCCAGCTCACTAACGGACAGGGGTAACACCGGGGAGCTGTTTTTT.

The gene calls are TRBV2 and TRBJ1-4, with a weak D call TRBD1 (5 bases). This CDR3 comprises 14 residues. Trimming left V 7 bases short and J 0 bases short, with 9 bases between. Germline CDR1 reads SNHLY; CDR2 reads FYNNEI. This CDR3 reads CASTTQATNEKLFF. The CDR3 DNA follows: TGTGCCAGCACTACACAGGCAACTAATGAAAAACTGTTTTTT.

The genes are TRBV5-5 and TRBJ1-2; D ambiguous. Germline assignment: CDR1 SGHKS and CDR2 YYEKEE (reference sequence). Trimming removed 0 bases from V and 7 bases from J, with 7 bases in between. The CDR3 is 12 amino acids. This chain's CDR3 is CASSLVGSGYTF. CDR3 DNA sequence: TGTGCCAGCAGCTTGGTGGGCAGTGGCTACACCTTC.

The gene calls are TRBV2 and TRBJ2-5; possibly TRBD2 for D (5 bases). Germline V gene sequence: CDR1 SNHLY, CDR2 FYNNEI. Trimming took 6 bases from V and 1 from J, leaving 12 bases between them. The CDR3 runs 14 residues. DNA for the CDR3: TGTGCCAGCAGCCGCAGCGGTTCCCAAGAGACCCAGTACTTC. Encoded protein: CASSRSGSQETQYF.

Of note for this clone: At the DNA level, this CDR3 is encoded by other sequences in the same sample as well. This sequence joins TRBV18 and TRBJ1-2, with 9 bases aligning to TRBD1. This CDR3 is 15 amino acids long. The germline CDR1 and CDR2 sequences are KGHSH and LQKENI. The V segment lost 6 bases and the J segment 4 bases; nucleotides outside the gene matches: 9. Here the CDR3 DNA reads TGTGCCAGCTCTTCCGGGGGACAGGGAGCCTATGGCTACACCTTC. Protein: CASSSGGQGAYGYTF. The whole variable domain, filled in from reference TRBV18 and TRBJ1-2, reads NAGVMQNPRHLVRRRGQEARLRCSPMKGHSHVYWYRQLPEEGLKFMVYLQKENIIDESGMPKERFSAEFPKEGPSILRIQQVVRGDSAAYFCASSSGGQGAYGYTFGSGTRLTVV.

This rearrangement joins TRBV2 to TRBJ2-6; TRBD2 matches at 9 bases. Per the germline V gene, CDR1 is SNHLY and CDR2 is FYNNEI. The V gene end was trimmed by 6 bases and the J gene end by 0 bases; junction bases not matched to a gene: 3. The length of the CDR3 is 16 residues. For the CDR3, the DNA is TGTGCCAGCAGGGCGGGGGGGTCCTCTGGGGCCAACGTCCTGACTTTC. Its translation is CASRAGGSSGANVLTF.

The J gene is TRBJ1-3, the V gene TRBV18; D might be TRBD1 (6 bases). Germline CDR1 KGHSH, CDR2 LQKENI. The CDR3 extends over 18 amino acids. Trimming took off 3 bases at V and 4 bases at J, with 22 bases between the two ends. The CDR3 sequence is CASSPVRARDKMGNTIYF. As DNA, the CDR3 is TGTGCCAGCTCACCGGTCCGGGCCAGGGACAAAATGGGAAACACCATATATTTT.

The CDR3 protein is CASRGGDYGYTF. The DNA of the CDR3 is TGTGCCAGCAGGGGGGGGGACTATGGCTACACCTTC. V is TRBV12-3 or TRBV12-4 and J is TRBJ1-2, with TRBD1 as a possible D gene (5 bases). The CDR3 sequence is 12 residues long. The V and J ends lost 6 bases and 3 bases respectively, with 8 bases between them.